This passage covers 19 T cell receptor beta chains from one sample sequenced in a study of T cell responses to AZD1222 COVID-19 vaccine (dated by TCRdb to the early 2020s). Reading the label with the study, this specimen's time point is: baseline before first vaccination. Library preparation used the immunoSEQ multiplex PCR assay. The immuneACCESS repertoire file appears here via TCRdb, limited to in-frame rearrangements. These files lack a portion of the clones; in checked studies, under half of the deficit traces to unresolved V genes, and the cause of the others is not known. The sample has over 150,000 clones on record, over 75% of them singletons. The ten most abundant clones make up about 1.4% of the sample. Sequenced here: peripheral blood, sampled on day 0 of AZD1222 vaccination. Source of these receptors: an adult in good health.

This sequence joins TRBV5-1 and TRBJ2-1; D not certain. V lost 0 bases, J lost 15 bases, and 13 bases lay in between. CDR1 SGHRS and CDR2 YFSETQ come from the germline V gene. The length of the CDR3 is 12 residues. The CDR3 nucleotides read TGCGCCAGCAGCTTGGTCGGAGACTTTTTGTTCTTC. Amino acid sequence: CASSLVGDFLFF.

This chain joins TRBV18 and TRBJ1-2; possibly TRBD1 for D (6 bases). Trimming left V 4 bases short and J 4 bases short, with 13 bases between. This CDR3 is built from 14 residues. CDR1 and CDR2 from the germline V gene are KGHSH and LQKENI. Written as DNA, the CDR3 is TGTGCCAGCTCACGTACAGGGTTGGGCTATGGCTACACCTTC. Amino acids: CASSRTGLGYGYTF.

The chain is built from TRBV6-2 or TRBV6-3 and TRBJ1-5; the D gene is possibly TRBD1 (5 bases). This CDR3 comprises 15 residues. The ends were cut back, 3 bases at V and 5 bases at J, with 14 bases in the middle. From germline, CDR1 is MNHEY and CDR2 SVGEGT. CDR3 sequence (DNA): TGTGCCAGCAGTTATATTGACAGCCCCTATCAGCCCCAGCATTTT. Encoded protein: CASSYIDSPYQPQHF.

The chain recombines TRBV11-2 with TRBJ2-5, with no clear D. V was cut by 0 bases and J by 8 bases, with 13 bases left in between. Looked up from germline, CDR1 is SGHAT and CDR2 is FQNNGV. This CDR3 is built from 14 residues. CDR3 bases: TGTGCCAGCAGCTTAGATCGCTCTCTCGGAACCCAGTACTTC. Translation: CASSLDRSLGTQYF.

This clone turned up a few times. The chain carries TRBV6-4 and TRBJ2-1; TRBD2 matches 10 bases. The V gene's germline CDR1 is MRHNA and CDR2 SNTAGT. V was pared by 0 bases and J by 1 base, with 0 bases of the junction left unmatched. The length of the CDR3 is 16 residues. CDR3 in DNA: TGTGCCAGCAGTGACTCGACTAGCGGGTCCTACAATGAGCAGTTCTTC. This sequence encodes CASSDSTSGSYNEQFF.

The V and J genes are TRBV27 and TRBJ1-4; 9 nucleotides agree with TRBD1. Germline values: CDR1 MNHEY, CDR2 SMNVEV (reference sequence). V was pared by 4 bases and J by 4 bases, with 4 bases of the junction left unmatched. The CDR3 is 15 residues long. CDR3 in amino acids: CASSSTGGLNEKLFF. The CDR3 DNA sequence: TGTGCCAGCAGTTCGACAGGGGGGCTTAATGAAAAACTGTTTTTT.

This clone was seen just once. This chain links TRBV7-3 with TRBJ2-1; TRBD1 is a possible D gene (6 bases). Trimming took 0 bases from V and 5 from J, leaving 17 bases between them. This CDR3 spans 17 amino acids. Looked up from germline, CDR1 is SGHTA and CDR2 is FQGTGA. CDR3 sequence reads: CASSLTKGTRGHNEQFF. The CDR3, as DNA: TGTGCCAGCAGCTTAACGAAAGGGACACGGGGTCACAATGAGCAGTTCTTC.

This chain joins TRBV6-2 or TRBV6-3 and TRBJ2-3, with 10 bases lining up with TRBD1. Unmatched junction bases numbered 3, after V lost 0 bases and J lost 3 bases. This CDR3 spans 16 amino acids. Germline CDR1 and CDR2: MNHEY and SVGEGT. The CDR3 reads CASSYSRTGGTDTQYF. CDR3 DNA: TGTGCCAGCAGTTACTCGCGGACAGGGGGGACAGATACGCAGTATTTT.

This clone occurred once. DNA of the CDR3: TGTGCCAGCAGTCCCCAGATGGGGGAGACCCAGTACTTC. Protein sequence: CASSPQMGETQYF. The V and J genes are TRBV27 and TRBJ2-5; D gene ambiguous. The V and J ends lost 5 bases and 5 bases respectively, with 12 bases between them. CDR3 length: 13 amino acids. The germline gives CDR1 MNHEY, CDR2 SMNVEV (reference sequence).

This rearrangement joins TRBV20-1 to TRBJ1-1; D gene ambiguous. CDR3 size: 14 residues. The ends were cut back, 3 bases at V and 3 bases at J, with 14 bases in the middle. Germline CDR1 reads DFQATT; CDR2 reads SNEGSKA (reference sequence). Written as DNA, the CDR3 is TGCAGTGCTAGTAGTAGATCGGGATACACTGAAGCTTTCTTT. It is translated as CSASSRSGYTEAFF.

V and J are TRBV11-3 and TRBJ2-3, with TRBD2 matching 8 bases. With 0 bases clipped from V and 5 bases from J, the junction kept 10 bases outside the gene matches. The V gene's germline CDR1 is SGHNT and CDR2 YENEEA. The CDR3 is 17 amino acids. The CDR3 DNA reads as TGTGCCAGCAGCTTAGATGGCGCAGCGGGGGAGGGAGATACGCAGTATTTT. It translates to CASSLDGAAGEGDTQYF.

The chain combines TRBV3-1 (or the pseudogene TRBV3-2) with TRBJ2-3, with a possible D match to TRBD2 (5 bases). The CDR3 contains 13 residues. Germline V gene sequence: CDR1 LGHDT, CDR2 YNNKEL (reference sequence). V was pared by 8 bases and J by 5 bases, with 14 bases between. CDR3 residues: CASGSPGVDTQYF. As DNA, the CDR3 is TGTGCCAGCGGATCGCCCGGGGTAGATACGCAGTATTTT.

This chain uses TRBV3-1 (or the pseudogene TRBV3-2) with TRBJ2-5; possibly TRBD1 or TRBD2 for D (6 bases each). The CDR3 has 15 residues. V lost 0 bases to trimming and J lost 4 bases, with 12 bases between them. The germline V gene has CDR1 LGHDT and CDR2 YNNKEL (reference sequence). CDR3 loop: CASSQDHRGLETQYF. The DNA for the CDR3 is TGTGCCAGCAGCCAAGATCATCGGGGGCTAGAGACCCAGTACTTC.

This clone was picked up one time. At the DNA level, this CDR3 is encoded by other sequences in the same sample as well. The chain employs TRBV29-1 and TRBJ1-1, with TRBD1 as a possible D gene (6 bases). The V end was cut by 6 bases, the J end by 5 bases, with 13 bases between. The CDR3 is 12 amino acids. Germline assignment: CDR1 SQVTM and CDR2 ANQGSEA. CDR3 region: CSVLQGPTEAFF. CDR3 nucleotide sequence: TGCAGCGTCCTACAGGGCCCAACTGAAGCTTTCTTT.

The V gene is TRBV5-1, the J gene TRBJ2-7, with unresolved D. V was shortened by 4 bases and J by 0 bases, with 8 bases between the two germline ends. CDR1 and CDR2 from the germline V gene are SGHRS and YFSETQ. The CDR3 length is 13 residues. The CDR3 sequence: CASSPESSYEQYF. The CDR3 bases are TGCGCCAGCAGCCCTGAGAGCTCCTACGAGCAGTACTTC.

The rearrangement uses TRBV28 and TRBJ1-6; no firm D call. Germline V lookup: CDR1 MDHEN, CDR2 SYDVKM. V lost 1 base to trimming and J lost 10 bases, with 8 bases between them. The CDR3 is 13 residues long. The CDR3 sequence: CASSLLVGSPLHF. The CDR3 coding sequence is TGTGCCAGCAGTTTATTAGTCGGATCACCCCTCCACTTT. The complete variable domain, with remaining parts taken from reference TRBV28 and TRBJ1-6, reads DVKVTQSSRYLVKRTGEKVFLECVQDMDHENMFWYRQDPGLGLRLIYFSYDVKMKEKGDIPEGYSVSREKKERFSLILESASTNQTSMYLCASSLLVGSPLHFGNGTRLTVT.

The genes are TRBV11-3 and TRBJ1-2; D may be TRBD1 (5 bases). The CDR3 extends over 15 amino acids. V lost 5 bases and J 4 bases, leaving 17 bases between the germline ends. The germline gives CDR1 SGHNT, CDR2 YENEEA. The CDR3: CASSPGTARLYGYTF. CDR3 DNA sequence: TGTGCCAGCAGCCCCGGGACGGCTCGCCTCTATGGCTACACCTTC.

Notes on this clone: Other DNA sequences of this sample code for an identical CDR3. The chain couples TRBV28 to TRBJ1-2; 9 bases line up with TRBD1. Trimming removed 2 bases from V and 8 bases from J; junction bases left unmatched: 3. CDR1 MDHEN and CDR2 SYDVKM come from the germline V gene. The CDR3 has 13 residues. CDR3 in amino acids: CASSLTGGRGYTF. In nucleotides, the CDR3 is TGTGCCAGCAGTTTAACAGGGGGCAGGGGCTACACCTTC.

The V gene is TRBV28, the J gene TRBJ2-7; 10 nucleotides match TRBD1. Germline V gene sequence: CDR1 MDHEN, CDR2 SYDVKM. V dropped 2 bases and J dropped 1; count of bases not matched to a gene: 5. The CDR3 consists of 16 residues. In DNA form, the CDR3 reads TGTGCCAGCAGTTTAAGGGGACAGGGGAAGTCCTACGAGCAGTACTTC. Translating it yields CASSLRGQGKSYEQYF.